What follows describes a single TCR beta chain. CDR3 length: 16 residues. Between the trimmed V and J ends, which lost 4 bases and 1 base, there was a span of 16 bases. Germline CDR1 and CDR2: KGHSH and LQKENI. Expressed TCRB transcripts were sequenced because the entire RNA isolate underwent reverse transcription. Sequencing was performed with immunoSEQ multiplex PCR; in TCRdb, only in-frame clones are kept and a portion is missing. Among 130,000 to 150,000 clones, under 60% were seen once, and the ten largest hold under 0.45%. The entry originates in a study of beta chain features in type 1 diabetes.

Sequencing was carried out using Tregs from blood. The genes are TRBV18 and TRBJ1-2; D not resolved. This clonotype was sampled from a man aged 18 to 35 in good health. DNA of the CDR3: TGTGCCAGCTCACGGAGGGAATCGAGGGATAACTATGGCTACACCTTC. This codes for CASSRRESRDNYGYTF.